This T cell receptor (beta chain) was recovered during a study of PD-1 blockade in mismatch repair-deficient tumors. Overall study results and limits: After pembrolizumab, tumor-resident clones rose rapidly, then generally contracted before radiologic responses.

Turning to this clone: As yet, its antigen is unknown.

The protocol was immunoSEQ multiplex PCR, while the TCRdb copy is restricted to in-frame clones and leaves out a portion. The profile shows 15,000 to 20,000 clones, roughly 84% of them singletons. The CDR3 loop spans 13 amino acids. After removal of 4 bases from V and 4 bases from J, the junction contained 5 bases not matched to a gene. Germline lookup yields CDR1 GTSNPN and CDR2 SVGIG (reference sequence). The TCR-sequenced patients were a few responders to pembrolizumab. The sequencing here drew on PBMCs, taken before pembrolizumab treatment. The TCR originated in an adult with mismatch repair-deficient cancer. The V gene is TRBV30, the J gene TRBJ2-7; 9 bases are shared with TRBD2. The CDR3: CAWTSGASYEQYF. CDR3 DNA sequence: TGTGCCTGGACTAGCGGGGCCTCTTACGAGCAGTACTTC.